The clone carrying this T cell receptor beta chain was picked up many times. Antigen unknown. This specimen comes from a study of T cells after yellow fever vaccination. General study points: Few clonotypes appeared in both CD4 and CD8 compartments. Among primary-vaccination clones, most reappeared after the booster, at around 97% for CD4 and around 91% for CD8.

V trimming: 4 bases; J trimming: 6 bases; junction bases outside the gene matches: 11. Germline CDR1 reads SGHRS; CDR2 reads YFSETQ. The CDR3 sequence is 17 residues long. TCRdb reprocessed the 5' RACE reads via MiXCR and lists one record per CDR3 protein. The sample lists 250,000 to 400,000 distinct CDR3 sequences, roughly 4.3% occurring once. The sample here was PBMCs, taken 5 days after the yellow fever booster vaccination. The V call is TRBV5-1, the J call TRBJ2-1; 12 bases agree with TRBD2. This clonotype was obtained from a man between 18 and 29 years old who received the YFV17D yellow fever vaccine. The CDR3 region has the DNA TGCGCCAGCAGCCCCGTATCGACTAGCGGGGGCCGCAATGAGCAGTTCTTC. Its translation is CASSPVSTSGGRNEQFF.